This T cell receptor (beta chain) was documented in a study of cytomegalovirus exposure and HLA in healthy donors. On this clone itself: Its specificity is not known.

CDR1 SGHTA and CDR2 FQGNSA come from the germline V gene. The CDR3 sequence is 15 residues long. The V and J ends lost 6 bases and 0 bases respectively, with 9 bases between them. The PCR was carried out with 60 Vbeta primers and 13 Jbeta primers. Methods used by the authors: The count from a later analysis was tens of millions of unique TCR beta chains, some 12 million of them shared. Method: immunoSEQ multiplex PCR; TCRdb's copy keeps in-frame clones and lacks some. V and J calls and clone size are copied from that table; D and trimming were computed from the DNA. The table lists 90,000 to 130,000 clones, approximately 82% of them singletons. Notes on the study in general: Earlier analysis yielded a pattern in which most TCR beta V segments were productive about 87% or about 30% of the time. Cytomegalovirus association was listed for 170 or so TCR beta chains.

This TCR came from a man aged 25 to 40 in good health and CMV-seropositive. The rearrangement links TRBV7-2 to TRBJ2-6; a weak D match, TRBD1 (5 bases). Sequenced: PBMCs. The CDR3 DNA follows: TGTGCCAGCAGTCGACAGAGCTCTGGGGCCAACGTCCTGACTTTC. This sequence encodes CASSRQSSGANVLTF.